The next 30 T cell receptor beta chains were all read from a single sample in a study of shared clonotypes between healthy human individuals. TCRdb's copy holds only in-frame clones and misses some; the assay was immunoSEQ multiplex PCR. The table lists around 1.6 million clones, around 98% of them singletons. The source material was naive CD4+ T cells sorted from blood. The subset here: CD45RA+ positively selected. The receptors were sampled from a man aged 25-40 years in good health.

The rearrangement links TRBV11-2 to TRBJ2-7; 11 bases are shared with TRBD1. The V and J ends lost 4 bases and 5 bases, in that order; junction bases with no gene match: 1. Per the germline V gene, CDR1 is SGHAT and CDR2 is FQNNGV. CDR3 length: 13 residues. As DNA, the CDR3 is TGTGCCAGCAGCTGGGACAGGGGGAACGAGCAGTACTTC. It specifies CASSWDRGNEQYF.

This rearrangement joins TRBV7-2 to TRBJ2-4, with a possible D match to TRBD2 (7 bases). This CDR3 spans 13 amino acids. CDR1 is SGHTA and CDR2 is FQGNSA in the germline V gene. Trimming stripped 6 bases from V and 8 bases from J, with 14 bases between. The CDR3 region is CASSRQAGDIQYF. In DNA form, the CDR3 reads TGTGCCAGCAGTCGACAGGCGGGGGACATTCAGTACTTC.

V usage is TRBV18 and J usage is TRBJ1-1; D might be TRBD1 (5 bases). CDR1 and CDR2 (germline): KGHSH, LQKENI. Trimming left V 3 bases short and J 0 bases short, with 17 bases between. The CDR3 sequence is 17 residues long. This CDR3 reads CASSPEANRKMNTEAFF. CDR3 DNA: TGTGCCAGCTCACCGGAGGCTAACAGGAAGATGAACACTGAAGCTTTCTTT.

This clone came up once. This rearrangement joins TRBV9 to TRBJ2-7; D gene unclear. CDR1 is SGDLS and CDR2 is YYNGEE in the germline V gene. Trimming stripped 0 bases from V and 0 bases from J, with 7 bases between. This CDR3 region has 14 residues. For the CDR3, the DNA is TGTGCCAGCAGCGTAGCTGACAACTCCTACGAGCAGTACTTC. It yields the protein CASSVADNSYEQYF.

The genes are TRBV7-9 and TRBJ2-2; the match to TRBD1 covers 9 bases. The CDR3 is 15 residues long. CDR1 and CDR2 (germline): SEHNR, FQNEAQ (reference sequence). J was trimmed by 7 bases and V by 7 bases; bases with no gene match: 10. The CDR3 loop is CASTPGTGLIGELFF. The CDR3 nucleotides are TGTGCCAGCACTCCCGGGACAGGGCTTATCGGGGAGCTGTTTTTT.

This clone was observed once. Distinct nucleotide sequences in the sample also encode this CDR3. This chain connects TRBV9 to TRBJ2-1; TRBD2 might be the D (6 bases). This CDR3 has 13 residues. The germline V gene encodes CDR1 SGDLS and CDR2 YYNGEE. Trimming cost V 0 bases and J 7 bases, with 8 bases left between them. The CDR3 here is CASSVVGSNEQFF. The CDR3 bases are TGTGCCAGCAGCGTAGTCGGGAGTAATGAGCAGTTCTTC.

The CDR3 DNA reads TGCAGCGTTGAGGACCCACTAGCGTCTTCCTACAATGAGCAGTTCTTC. Its translation is CSVEDPLASSYNEQFF. The chain links TRBV29-1 to TRBJ2-1, with TRBD2 matching 7 bases. CDR1 SQVTM and CDR2 ANQGSEA come from the germline V gene. V shed 3 bases and J 1 base; nucleotides not matched to a gene: 9. The CDR3 sequence is 16 residues long.

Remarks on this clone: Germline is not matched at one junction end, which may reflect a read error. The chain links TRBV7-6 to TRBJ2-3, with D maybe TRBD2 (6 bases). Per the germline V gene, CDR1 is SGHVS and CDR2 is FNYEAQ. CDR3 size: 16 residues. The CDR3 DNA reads TGTGCCAGCAGCTTATCAGCGGTCAGGACGGGAGATGCGCAGTATTTT. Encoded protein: CASSLSAVRTGDAQYF.

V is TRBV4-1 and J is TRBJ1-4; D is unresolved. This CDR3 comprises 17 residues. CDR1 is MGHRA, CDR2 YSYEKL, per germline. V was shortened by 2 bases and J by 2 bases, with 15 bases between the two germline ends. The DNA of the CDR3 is TGCGCCAGCAGCCAAACAATAGCAGGTCCCACTAATGAAAAACTGTTTTTT. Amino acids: CASSQTIAGPTNEKLFF.

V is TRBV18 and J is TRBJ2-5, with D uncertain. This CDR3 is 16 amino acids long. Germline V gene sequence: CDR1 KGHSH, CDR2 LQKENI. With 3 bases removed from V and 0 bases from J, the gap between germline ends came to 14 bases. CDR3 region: CASSPLDWFDQETQYF. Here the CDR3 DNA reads TGTGCCAGCTCACCCCTGGATTGGTTTGACCAAGAGACCCAGTACTTC.

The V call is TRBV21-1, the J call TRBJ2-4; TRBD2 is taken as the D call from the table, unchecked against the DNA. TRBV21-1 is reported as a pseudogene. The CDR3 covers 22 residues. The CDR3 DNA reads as TGTGCCAGCAGCGGAAGGAAGGTGGGAGGCACGAGGTCGGTTGTAAAGAAAAACATTCAGTACTTC. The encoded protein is CASSGRKVGGTRSVVKKNIQYF.

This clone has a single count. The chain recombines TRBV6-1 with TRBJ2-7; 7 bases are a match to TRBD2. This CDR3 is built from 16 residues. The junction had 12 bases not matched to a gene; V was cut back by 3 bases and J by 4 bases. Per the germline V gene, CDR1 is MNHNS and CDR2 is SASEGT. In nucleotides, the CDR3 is TGTGCCAGCAGTGATACCTCGACTCGAGCGGGGTACGAGCAGTACTTC. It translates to CASSDTSTRAGYEQYF.

The CDR3 region has the DNA TGCGCCAGCAGGGCGGAAGACCAAGAGACCCAGTACTTC. Amino acid sequence: CASRAEDQETQYF. The V gene is TRBV5-1, the J gene TRBJ2-5; no firm D call. The germline gives CDR1 SGHRS, CDR2 YFSETQ. Between the trimmed V and J ends, which lost 5 bases and 0 bases, there was a span of 8 bases. The CDR3 runs to 13 residues.

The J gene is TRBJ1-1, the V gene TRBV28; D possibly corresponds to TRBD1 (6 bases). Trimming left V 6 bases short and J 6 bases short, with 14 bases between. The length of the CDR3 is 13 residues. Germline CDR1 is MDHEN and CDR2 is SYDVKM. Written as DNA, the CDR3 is TGTGCCAGCAGCATAACAGGGCCCCCTGAAGCTTTCTTT. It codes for CASSITGPPEAFF.

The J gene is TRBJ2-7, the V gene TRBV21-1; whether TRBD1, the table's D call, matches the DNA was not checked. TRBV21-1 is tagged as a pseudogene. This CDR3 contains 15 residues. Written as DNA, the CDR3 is TGTGCCGGAGGGACAGCTGTCTCAAGGTCCTACGAGCAGTACTTC. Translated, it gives CAGGTAVSRSYEQYF.

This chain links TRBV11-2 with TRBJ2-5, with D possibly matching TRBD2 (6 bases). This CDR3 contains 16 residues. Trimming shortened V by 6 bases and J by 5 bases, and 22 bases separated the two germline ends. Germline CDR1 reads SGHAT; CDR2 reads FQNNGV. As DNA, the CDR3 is TGTGCCAGCAGGGTGTGGGGGGACGGTATCAAGGAGACCCAGTACTTC. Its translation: CASRVWGDGIKETQYF. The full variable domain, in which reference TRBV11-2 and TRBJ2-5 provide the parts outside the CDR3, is EAGVAQSPRYKIIEKRQSVAFWCNPISGHATLYWYQQILGQGPKLLIQFQNNGVVDDSQLPKDRFSAERLKGVDSTLKIQPAKLEDSAVYLCASRVWGDGIKETQYFGPGTRLLVL.

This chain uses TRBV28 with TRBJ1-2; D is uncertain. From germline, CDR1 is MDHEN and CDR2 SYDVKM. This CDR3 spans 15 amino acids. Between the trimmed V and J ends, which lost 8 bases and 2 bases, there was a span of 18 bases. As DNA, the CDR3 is TGTGCCAGCGTCGAAACGGCAGGCCTGAACTATGGCTACACCTTC. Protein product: CASVETAGLNYGYTF.

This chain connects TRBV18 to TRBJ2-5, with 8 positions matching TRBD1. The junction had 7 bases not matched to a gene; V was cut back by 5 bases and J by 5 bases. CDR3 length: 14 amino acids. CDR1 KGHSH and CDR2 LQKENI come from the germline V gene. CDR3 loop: CASSYGQGGETQYF. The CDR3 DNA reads TGTGCCAGCTCATACGGACAGGGTGGCGAGACCCAGTACTTC.

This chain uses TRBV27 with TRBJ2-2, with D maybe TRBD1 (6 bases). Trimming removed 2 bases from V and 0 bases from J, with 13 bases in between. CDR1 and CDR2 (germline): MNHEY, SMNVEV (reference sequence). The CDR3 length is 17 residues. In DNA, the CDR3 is TGTGCCAGCAGTTTAAGGTCGGACAGCGCGAACACCGGGGAGCTGTTTTTT. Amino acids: CASSLRSDSANTGELFF.

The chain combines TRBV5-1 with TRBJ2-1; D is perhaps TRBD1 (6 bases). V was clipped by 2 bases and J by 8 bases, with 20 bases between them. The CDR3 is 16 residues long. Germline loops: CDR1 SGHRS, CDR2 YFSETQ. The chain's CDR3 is CASSLPTAYPGDEQFF. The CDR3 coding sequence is TGCGCCAGCAGCTTACCTACAGCCTACCCAGGGGATGAGCAGTTCTTC.

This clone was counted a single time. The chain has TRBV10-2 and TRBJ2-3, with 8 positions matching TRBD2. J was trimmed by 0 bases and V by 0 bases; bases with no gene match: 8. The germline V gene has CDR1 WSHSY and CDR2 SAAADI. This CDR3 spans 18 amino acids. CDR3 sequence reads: CASSESGGGSVSTDTQYF. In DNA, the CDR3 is TGCGCCAGCAGTGAGTCCGGGGGGGGCTCTGTTAGCACAGATACGCAGTATTTT.

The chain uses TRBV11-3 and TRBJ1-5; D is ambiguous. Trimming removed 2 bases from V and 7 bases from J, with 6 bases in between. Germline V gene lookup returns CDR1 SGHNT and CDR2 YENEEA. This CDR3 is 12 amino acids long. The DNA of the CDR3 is TGTGCCAGCAGCTTATACTCCCAGCCCCAGCATTTT. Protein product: CASSLYSQPQHF.

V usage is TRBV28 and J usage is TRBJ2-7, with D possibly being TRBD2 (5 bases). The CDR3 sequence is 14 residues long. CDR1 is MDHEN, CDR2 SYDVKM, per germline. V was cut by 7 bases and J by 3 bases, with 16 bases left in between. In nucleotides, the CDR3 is TGTGCCAGCACCACCGGGATCCCCGACTACGAGCAGTACTTC. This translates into CASTTGIPDYEQYF.

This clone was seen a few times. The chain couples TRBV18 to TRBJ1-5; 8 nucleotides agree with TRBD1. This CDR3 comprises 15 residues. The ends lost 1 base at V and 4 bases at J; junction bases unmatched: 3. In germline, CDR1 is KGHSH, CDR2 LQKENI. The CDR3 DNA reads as TGTGCCAGCTCACCACGGGGACAGGTGAATCAGCCCCAGCATTTT. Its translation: CASSPRGQVNQPQHF.

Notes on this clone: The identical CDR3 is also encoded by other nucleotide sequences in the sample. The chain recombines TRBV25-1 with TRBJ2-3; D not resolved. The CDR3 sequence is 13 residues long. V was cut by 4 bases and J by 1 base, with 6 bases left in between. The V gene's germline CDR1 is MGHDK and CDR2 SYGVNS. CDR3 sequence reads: CASSVTGTDTQYF. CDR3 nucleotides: TGTGCCAGCAGTGTTACAGGCACAGATACGCAGTATTTT.

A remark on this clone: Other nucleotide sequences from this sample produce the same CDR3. Here the CDR3 reads CASSPNRGSYNEQFF. In DNA form, the CDR3 reads TGTGCCAGCTCACCGAACAGGGGATCTTACAATGAGCAGTTCTTC. The chain joins TRBV18 to TRBJ2-1, with 7 bases identical to TRBD1. CDR3 size: 15 residues. V trimming: 3 bases; J trimming: 4 bases; junction bases outside the gene matches: 6. CDR1 is KGHSH and CDR2 is LQKENI in the germline V gene.

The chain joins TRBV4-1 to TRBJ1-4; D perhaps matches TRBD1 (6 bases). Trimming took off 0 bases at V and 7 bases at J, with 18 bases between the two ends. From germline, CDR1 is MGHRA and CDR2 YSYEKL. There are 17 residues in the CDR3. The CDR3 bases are TGCGCCAGCAGCCAAGATCGGGCGAGGACCAGGGGTGAAAAACTGTTTTTT. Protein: CASSQDRARTRGEKLFF.

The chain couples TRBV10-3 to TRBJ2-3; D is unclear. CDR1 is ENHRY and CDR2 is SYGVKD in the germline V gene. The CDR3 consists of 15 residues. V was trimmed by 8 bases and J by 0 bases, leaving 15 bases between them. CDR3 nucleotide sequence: TGTGCCATCGGGTCTCTTGGCGGTAGCACAGATACGCAGTATTTT. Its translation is CAIGSLGGSTDTQYF.

This CDR3 reads CASSHGTGRDEQYF. CDR3 coding DNA: TGTGCCAGCAGCCATGGCACAGGGAGGGACGAGCAGTACTTC. The J gene is TRBJ2-7, the V gene TRBV27, with D maybe TRBD2 (7 bases). Germline-derived CDR1 and CDR2 are MNHEY and SMNVEV (reference sequence). The CDR3 loop spans 14 amino acids. Trimming removed 6 bases from V and 5 bases from J, with 17 bases in between.

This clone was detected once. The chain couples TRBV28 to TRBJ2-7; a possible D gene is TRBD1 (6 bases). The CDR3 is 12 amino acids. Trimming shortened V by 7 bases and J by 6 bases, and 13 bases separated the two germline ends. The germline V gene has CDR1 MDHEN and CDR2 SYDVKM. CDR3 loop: CASTQGWAEQYF. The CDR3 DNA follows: TGTGCCAGCACCCAGGGGTGGGCCGAGCAGTACTTC.